These 27 T cell receptor beta chains came from one sample sequenced in a study of blood T cell repertoires in COVID-19. Sequencing used immunoSEQ multiplex PCR; TCRdb keeps in-frame clones, though not all of them. The repertoire holds 160,000 or so clones, with approximately 91% as singletons. The sample consisted of peripheral blood. Every receptor here comes from a man younger than 35 with acute or convalescent COVID-19.

The genes are TRBV7-9 and TRBJ2-2; the D gene is possibly TRBD2 (5 bases). The length of the CDR3 is 14 residues. With 5 bases removed from V and 2 bases from J, the gap between germline ends came to 9 bases. Germline CDR1 SEHNR, CDR2 FQNEAQ (reference sequence). CDR3 loop: CASSRLTNTGELFF. CDR3 nucleotides: TGTGCCAGCAGCCGACTAACAAACACCGGGGAGCTGTTTTTT.

This clone was found a few times. This sequence joins TRBV11-2 and TRBJ1-6, with a weak D call TRBD1 (6 bases). Germline CDR1 is SGHAT and CDR2 is FQNNGV. V was clipped by 5 bases and J by 6 bases, with 17 bases between them. The CDR3 consists of 16 residues. CDR3 bases: TGTGCCAGCAGCCCCCTCAATCGGGGGGCTAATTCACCCCTCCACTTT. It encodes CASSPLNRGANSPLHF.

The table lists this clone with a count of one. The gene calls are TRBV9 and TRBJ2-2; D is ambiguous. The CDR3 covers 13 residues. Between the trimmed V and J ends, which lost 0 bases and 7 bases, there was a span of 7 bases. Germline loops: CDR1 SGDLS, CDR2 YYNGEE. The CDR3 loop is CASSVDPSGELFF. The CDR3 DNA is TGTGCCAGCAGCGTAGATCCCAGCGGGGAGCTGTTTTTT.

The chain recombines TRBV3-1 (or the pseudogene TRBV3-2) with TRBJ1-5, with 8 bases that match TRBD1. This CDR3 contains 15 residues. Germline trimming cut 4 bases from V and 3 bases from J; bases unmatched to any gene: 5. Germline CDR1 reads LGHDT; CDR2 reads YNNKEL (reference sequence). As DNA, the CDR3 is TGTGCCAGCAGCCGCGGACAGGGTACCAATCAGCCCCAGCATTTT. Its translation is CASSRGQGTNQPQHF.

The rearrangement links TRBV6-5 to TRBJ2-4, with 7 bases identical to TRBD1. The V gene end was trimmed by 5 bases and the J gene end by 5 bases; junction bases not matched to a gene: 6. The length of the CDR3 is 14 residues. The V gene's germline CDR1 is MNHEY and CDR2 SVGAGI. The CDR3 nucleotides are TGTGCCAGCAGTAAGAGGGGGCTGCAAAACATTCAGTACTTC. It encodes CASSKRGLQNIQYF.

CDR3 in amino acids: CASRAGQGSFQYF. The CDR3, as DNA: TGTGCCAGCAGAGCGGGACAGGGCTCGTTTCAGTACTTC. The chain couples TRBV6-5 to TRBJ2-4, with 9 bases fitting TRBD1. The CDR3 extends over 13 amino acids. Germline lookup yields CDR1 MNHEY and CDR2 SVGAGI. V lost 6 bases, J lost 11 bases, and 8 bases stayed unmatched.

The chain joins TRBV7-9 to TRBJ2-2; D not certain. CDR3 length equals 12 residues. CDR1 and CDR2 from the germline V gene are SEHNR and FQNEAQ (reference sequence). Trimming removed 5 bases at V and 2 bases at J, with 3 bases between. The CDR3 protein is CASSLNTGELFF. The CDR3 DNA reads as TGTGCCAGCAGCCTCAACACCGGGGAGCTGTTTTTT.

For this clone: The identical CDR3 is also encoded by other nucleotide sequences in the sample. The chain couples TRBV6-5 to TRBJ1-2; 10 bases align to TRBD1. The V gene end was trimmed by 5 bases and the J gene end by 2 bases; junction bases not matched to a gene: 2. The CDR3 spans 14 residues. Per the germline V gene, CDR1 is MNHEY and CDR2 is SVGAGI. The chain's CDR3 is CASSPGQGNYGYTF. CDR3 sequence (DNA): TGTGCCAGCAGTCCGGGACAGGGGAACTATGGCTACACCTTC.

CDR3 loop: CASSPGQGDHEQYF. The CDR3 DNA follows: TGTGCCAGCTCACCCGGACAGGGGGACCACGAGCAGTACTTC. V is TRBV18 and J is TRBJ2-7; the match to TRBD1 covers 10 bases. This CDR3 contains 14 residues. Germline CDR1 is KGHSH and CDR2 is LQKENI. Trimming cost V 3 bases and J 5 bases; bases outside gene matches: 4.

This chain joins TRBV20-1 and TRBJ1-1; D is perhaps TRBD1 (5 bases). Germline CDR1 and CDR2: DFQATT and SNEGSKA (reference sequence). The V and J ends lost 3 bases and 4 bases respectively, with 15 bases between them. The CDR3 loop spans 14 amino acids. CDR3 sequence reads: CSASMGGGSTEAFF. DNA for the CDR3: TGCAGTGCTAGTATGGGGGGAGGGAGCACTGAAGCTTTCTTT.

The table lists this clone with a count of one. The gene calls are TRBV4-1 and TRBJ2-1; 10 bases are a match to TRBD1. Losses at the gene ends were 6 bases for V and 1 base for J; bases not matched to a gene: 12. Germline CDR1 is MGHRA and CDR2 is YSYEKL. This CDR3 is built from 18 residues. The CDR3 spells CASRDHRQGAGSYNEQFF. The DNA of the CDR3 is TGCGCCAGCAGGGATCACCGACAGGGGGCCGGTTCCTACAATGAGCAGTTCTTC.

The chain links TRBV2 to TRBJ2-3, with TRBD1 identical over 7 bases. Germline trimming cut 7 bases from V and 0 bases from J; bases unmatched to any gene: 4. Germline-derived CDR1 and CDR2 are SNHLY and FYNNEI. This CDR3 comprises 14 residues. The CDR3 loop reads CASILGQSTDTQYF. The CDR3 nucleotides are TGTGCCAGCATCTTGGGACAGAGCACAGATACGCAGTATTTT.

This sequence joins TRBV5-8 and TRBJ1-2, with TRBD1 matching over 9 bases. The CDR3 sequence is 14 residues long. Germline-derived CDR1 and CDR2 are SGHTS and YDEGEE. The junction had 7 bases not matched to a gene; V was cut back by 4 bases and J by 6 bases. The CDR3 DNA reads TGTGCCAGCAGCGTTGACAGGGGGGTACATGGCTACACCTTC. Residues: CASSVDRGVHGYTF.

The rearrangement uses TRBV5-5 and TRBJ2-2, with 7 bases lining up with TRBD2. Trimming cost V 0 bases and J 7 bases; bases outside gene matches: 3. CDR3 length: 14 amino acids. Germline V gene data show CDR1 as SGHKS and CDR2 as YYEKEE (reference sequence). In DNA form, the CDR3 reads TGTGCCAGCAGCTTGGCTCGGGGGGTCGGGGAGCTGTTTTTT. Protein product: CASSLARGVGELFF.

J is TRBJ2-7 and V is TRBV9; the match to TRBD1 covers 10 bases. Germline assignment: CDR1 SGDLS and CDR2 YYNGEE. V lost 0 bases and J lost 2; bases outside the gene matches: 2. The CDR3 sequence is 15 residues long. CDR3 in amino acids: CASSVDGTGAYEQYF. DNA for the CDR3: TGTGCCAGCAGCGTAGATGGGACAGGGGCCTACGAGCAGTACTTC.

This clone appeared a few times. This chain uses TRBV19 with TRBJ1-3; D not resolved. Trimming took off 5 bases at V and 2 bases at J, with 10 bases between the two ends. The CDR3 length is 14 residues. In germline, CDR1 is LNHDA, CDR2 SQIVND (reference sequence). Written as DNA, the CDR3 is TGTGCCAGTAGTTTCCCGGGGACTGGAAACACCATATATTTT. Its protein product is CASSFPGTGNTIYF.

The J gene is TRBJ1-2, the V gene TRBV9, with TRBD1 matching over 10 bases. In germline, CDR1 is SGDLS, CDR2 YYNGEE. This CDR3 contains 13 residues. Trimming at V came to 0 bases and at J to 9 bases, leaving 2 bases not matched to a gene. The CDR3 loop is CASSVGQGASYTF. The CDR3, as DNA: TGTGCCAGCAGCGTAGGACAGGGGGCGAGCTACACCTTC.

This clone was found a few times. The rearrangement joins TRBV4-1 to TRBJ2-7; TRBD1 aligns across 8 bases. Germline trimming cut 4 bases from V and 6 bases from J; bases unmatched to any gene: 14. CDR3 length equals 16 residues. Germline CDR1 reads MGHRA; CDR2 reads YSYEKL. This CDR3 reads CASSLILRTGRFEQYF. CDR3 coding DNA: TGCGCCAGCAGCCTAATTCTCAGGACAGGGAGATTCGAGCAGTACTTC.

The chain uses TRBV3-1 (or the pseudogene TRBV3-2) and TRBJ2-1, with TRBD2 identical over 9 bases. The CDR3 extends over 16 amino acids. The ends lost 3 bases at V and 4 bases at J; junction bases unmatched: 7. CDR1 is LGHDT and CDR2 is YNNKEL in the germline V gene (reference sequence). The CDR3 DNA reads TGTGCCAGCAGCCACTTAGCGGGGGCCCCTTACAATGAGCAGTTCTTC. Translated, it gives CASSHLAGAPYNEQFF.

This clone is a singleton in its sample. The chain uses TRBV5-1 and TRBJ2-5; TRBD1 agrees at 12 bases. The CDR3 loop spans 18 amino acids. Trimming cost V 4 bases and J 4 bases; bases outside gene matches: 14. Germline values: CDR1 SGHRS, CDR2 YFSETQ. This CDR3 reads CASSLSFSGTGGSETQYF. The CDR3 nucleotides are TGCGCCAGCAGCCTCAGCTTTTCCGGGACAGGGGGCTCAGAGACCCAGTACTTC.

This chain links TRBV5-1 with TRBJ2-3, with D tentatively TRBD1 (5 bases). The ends were cut back, 4 bases at V and 1 base at J, with 13 bases in the middle. The germline V gene encodes CDR1 SGHRS and CDR2 YFSETQ. This CDR3 contains 15 residues. The CDR3 nucleotides are TGCGCCAGCAGCCCCCCCCAGGGCCGCACAGATACGCAGTATTTT. Amino acids: CASSPPQGRTDTQYF.

This clone occurred a few times. The J gene is TRBJ2-7, the V gene TRBV24-1, with 9 bases lining up with TRBD2. Germline V gene lookup returns CDR1 KGHDR and CDR2 SFDVKD. CDR3 size: 15 residues. The V gene end was trimmed by 6 bases and the J gene end by 0 bases; junction bases not matched to a gene: 5. The CDR3 DNA sequence: TGTGCCACCAGTTCCCTAGCGGGGTCCTCCTACGAGCAGTACTTC. This codes for CATSSLAGSSYEQYF.

The V gene is TRBV9, the J gene TRBJ1-1, with TRBD1 as a possible D gene (6 bases). V shed 0 bases and J shed 10 bases, with 19 bases lying between them. Germline loops: CDR1 SGDLS, CDR2 YYNGEE. This CDR3 is built from 15 residues. The CDR3 spells CASSVGGAGAEGAFF. CDR3 DNA sequence: TGTGCCAGCAGCGTAGGAGGAGCGGGGGCGGAAGGAGCTTTCTTT.

The table lists this clone with a few counts. The CDR3 nucleotides are TGTGCCATTCTGATCTTTAGGGAGAAGTACAATGAGCAGTTCTTC. This codes for CAILIFREKYNEQFF. The chain recombines TRBV7-9 with TRBJ2-1; a possible D gene is TRBD2 (5 bases). Germline assignment: CDR1 SEHNR and CDR2 FQNEAQ (reference sequence). V was pared by 10 bases and J by 4 bases, with 20 bases between. This CDR3 has 15 amino acids. The entire variable domain, with the rest obtained from reference TRBV7-9 and TRBJ2-1, is as follows: DTGVSQNPRHKITKRGQNVTFRCDPISEHNRLYWYRQTLGQGPEFLTYFQNEAQLEKSRLLSDRFSAERPKGSFSTLEIQRTEQGDSAMYLCAILIFREKYNEQFFGPGTRLTVL.

The V call is TRBV3-1 (or the pseudogene TRBV3-2), the J call TRBJ1-5; the match to TRBD1 covers 8 bases. The J segment lost 7 bases and the V segment lost 10 bases, leaving 6 bases of the junction unmatched. The germline gives CDR1 LGHDT, CDR2 YNNKEL (reference sequence). There are 12 residues in the CDR3. The CDR3 bases are TGTGCCACCGGACAGGGAGCCCAGCCCCAGCATTTT. Translating it yields CATGQGAQPQHF.

The rearrangement links TRBV28 to TRBJ1-2; perhaps TRBD1 as D (6 bases). Germline CDR1 MDHEN, CDR2 SYDVKM. V lost 6 bases and J lost 8, with 16 bases in between. CDR3 length: 13 amino acids. In DNA, the CDR3 is TGTGCCAGCAGAGAAAACACAGGGAAGGGCTACACCTTC. This encodes CASRENTGKGYTF.

This chain joins TRBV5-6 and TRBJ1-6; TRBD1 matches 8 bases. The CDR3 consists of 14 residues. The V gene end was trimmed by 0 bases and the J gene end by 7 bases; junction bases not matched to a gene: 0. Germline CDR1 is SGHDT and CDR2 is YYEEEE. The CDR3: CASSLGQGNSPLHF. Here the CDR3 DNA reads TGTGCCAGCAGCTTGGGACAGGGGAATTCACCCCTCCACTTT.